Presented here are 24 T cell receptor beta chains from one specimen sequenced in a study of OX40 agonist ivuxolimab in advanced cancers. The assay was immunoSEQ multiplex PCR, and TCRdb's table has in-frame clones only and misses some. The table shows 70,000 to 80,000 clones, with approximately 85% occurring only once. The sample in question was CD4+ or CD8+ T cells sorted from blood, obtained in a trial of the OX40 agonist ivuxolimab. Receptor source: an adult with an advanced solid tumor such as melanoma, head and neck, liver or kidney cancer.

The chain is built from TRBV5-1 and TRBJ1-1; 7 bases fit TRBD1. The CDR3 runs to 15 residues. The V gene end was trimmed by 3 bases and the J gene end by 4 bases; junction bases not matched to a gene: 9. Germline CDR1 reads SGHRS; CDR2 reads YFSETQ. The CDR3 sequence: CASSSAGQVSTEAFF. In DNA form, the CDR3 reads TGCGCCAGCAGCTCCGCTGGACAGGTCAGCACTGAAGCTTTCTTT.

The chain carries TRBV5-6 and TRBJ2-3; TRBD1 matches 8 bases. The CDR3 is 15 amino acids. V shed 4 bases, J shed 0 bases, and the junction held 4 bases outside the gene matches. Germline V CDR1 and CDR2: SGHDT, YYEEEE. DNA for the CDR3: TGTGCCAGCAGCCGTAGGACAGGGAGCACAGATACGCAGTATTTT. This codes for CASSRRTGSTDTQYF.

The V and J genes are TRBV6-1 and TRBJ2-1; D assignment may be TRBD1 or TRBD2 (5 bases each). V lost 4 bases, J lost 2 bases, and 9 bases lay in between. This CDR3 is built from 14 residues. CDR1 is MNHNS and CDR2 is SASEGT in the germline V gene. The CDR3 DNA reads TGTGCCAGCAGTGGAGGGGCGCCCTACAATGAGCAGTTCTTC. This translates into CASSGGAPYNEQFF.

This clone occurred a few times. The chain carries TRBV7-9 and TRBJ1-1, with D hard to call. The CDR3 loop spans 11 amino acids. Germline CDR1 SEHNR, CDR2 FQNEAQ (reference sequence). V dropped 2 bases and J dropped 7 bases, with 5 bases sitting between them. The CDR3 coding sequence is TGTGCCAGCAGCTTATTTGATGAAGCTTTCTTT. Translated: CASSLFDEAFF.

J is TRBJ2-2 and V is TRBV7-2, with 13 bases that match TRBD2. The germline gives CDR1 SGHTA, CDR2 FQGNSA. There are 17 residues in the CDR3. V was pared by 4 bases and J by 7 bases, with 9 bases of the junction left unmatched. The CDR3 coding sequence is TGTGCCAGCAGCTCTGGACTAGCGGGAGATGGGAGCGGGGAGCTGTTTTTT. Protein: CASSSGLAGDGSGELFF.

This chain connects TRBV10-3 to TRBJ2-1; perhaps TRBD2 as D (6 bases). V lost 4 bases and J 4 bases, leaving 14 bases between the germline ends. The germline V gene has CDR1 ENHRY and CDR2 SYGVKD. This CDR3 has 15 amino acids. CDR3 sequence reads: CAISGSFGGYNEQFF. CDR3 DNA sequence: TGTGCCATCAGTGGATCATTTGGAGGGTACAATGAGCAGTTCTTC.

Only one count was recorded for this clone. The chain combines TRBV28 with TRBJ1-5; 11 nucleotides line up with TRBD1. With V trimmed by 5 bases and J by 5 bases, 8 bases remained unmatched. Germline V lookup: CDR1 MDHEN, CDR2 SYDVKM. The CDR3 is 16 residues long. CDR3 in amino acids: CASSPQPGQGDQPQHF. The CDR3 nucleotides read TGTGCCAGCAGTCCACAGCCGGGACAGGGGGATCAGCCCCAGCATTTT.

The chain couples TRBV5-7 to TRBJ2-7; no firm D call. TRBV5-7 carries the ORF label, with uncertain function. V lost 7 bases, J lost 4 bases, and 12 bases lay in between. This CDR3 comprises 12 residues. CDR3 residues: CASDSRVYEQYF. The DNA for the CDR3 is TGTGCCAGCGATTCAAGGGTGTACGAGCAGTACTTC.

The chain carries TRBV14 and TRBJ1-1; D remains ambiguous. This CDR3 has 13 amino acids. CDR1 is SGHDN, CDR2 FVKESK, per germline. V dropped 1 base and J dropped 14 bases, with 17 bases sitting between them. CDR3 DNA sequence: TGTGCCAGCAGCCAAGTGGGAATGTGGGGAGTCTTCTTT. It specifies CASSQVGMWGVFF.

Remarks on this clone: Compared with germline, one end of the junction differs, possibly owing to a read error. This same CDR3 is encoded by further DNA sequences in the sample. The chain employs TRBV4-1 and TRBJ2-7; 9 positions agree with TRBD2. The CDR3 extends over 14 amino acids. Germline V lookup: CDR1 MGHRA, CDR2 YSYEKL. CDR3 sequence: CASSPGLASYEQYF. In DNA form, the CDR3 reads TGTGCCAGCAGCCCGGGACTAGCCTCCTACGAGCAGTACTTC.

The V call is TRBV29-1, the J call TRBJ1-1; weak D call: TRBD1 (5 bases). The CDR3 runs 17 residues. Germline V lookup: CDR1 SQVTM, CDR2 ANQGSEA. V dropped 4 bases and J dropped 1 base, with 22 bases sitting between them. The CDR3, as DNA: TGCAGCGTTGCCCAACTTAAGTCGGCAGGGAGGAACACTGAAGCTTTCTTT. It translates to CSVAQLKSAGRNTEAFF.

This chain uses TRBV5-6 with TRBJ2-7; no clear D gene. CDR1 and CDR2 from the germline V gene are SGHDT and YYEEEE. Trimming cost V 1 base and J 6 bases, with 11 bases left between them. CDR3 length: 13 residues. The CDR3 here is CASSLRLVPEQYF. The DNA of the CDR3 is TGTGCCAGCAGCTTGAGGCTAGTTCCCGAGCAGTACTTC. Full variable domain (remainder filled in from reference TRBV5-6 and TRBJ2-7): DAGVTQSPTHLIKTRGQQVTLRCSPKSGHDTVSWYQQALGQGPQFIFQYYEEEERQRGNFPDRFSGHQFPNYSSELNVNALLLGDSALYLCASSLRLVPEQYFGPGTRLTVT.

The rearrangement uses TRBV5-1 and TRBJ1-1; D gene uncertain. The CDR3 has 13 residues. V lost 3 bases, J lost 1 base, and 7 bases lay in between. The V gene's germline CDR1 is SGHRS and CDR2 YFSETQ. The CDR3 region has the DNA TGCGCCAGCAGCTCTTATTCGAACACTGAAGCTTTCTTT. Protein: CASSSYSNTEAFF.

The V call is TRBV19, the J call TRBJ2-3; D gene uncertain. V lost 3 bases to trimming and J lost 0 bases, with 7 bases between them. The CDR3 length is 14 residues. Looked up from germline, CDR1 is LNHDA and CDR2 is SQIVND (reference sequence). This chain's CDR3 is CASSMSRSTDTQYF. In DNA form, the CDR3 reads TGTGCCAGTAGTATGTCTCGTAGCACAGATACGCAGTATTTT.

The rearrangement links TRBV4-2 to TRBJ2-1, with 8 bases lining up with TRBD2. This CDR3 has 18 residues. The junction had 11 bases not matched to a gene; V was cut back by 4 bases and J by 0 bases. Per the germline V gene, CDR1 is LGHNA and CDR2 is YNFKEQ. The CDR3 DNA sequence: TGTGCCAGCAGCCGCAGGATACCGGGAGGGCCCTCCTACAATGAGCAGTTCTTC. Its protein is CASSRRIPGGPSYNEQFF.

The rearrangement links TRBV15 to TRBJ2-3, with TRBD2 identical over 11 bases. The CDR3 spans 16 residues. Germline CDR1 reads LNHNV; CDR2 reads YYDKDF (reference sequence). V was clipped by 5 bases and J by 2 bases; unmatched bases: 6. The CDR3 DNA sequence: TGTGCCACCAGCGCGTATAGCGGGAGGGACACAGATACGCAGTATTTT. The encoded protein is CATSAYSGRDTDTQYF.

V usage is TRBV28 and J usage is TRBJ2-5, with 7 positions matching TRBD1. Germline CDR1 MDHEN, CDR2 SYDVKM. The CDR3 totals 15 residues. V shed 5 bases, J shed 2 bases, and the junction held 8 bases outside the gene matches. CDR3 sequence: CASSPDRIAQETQYF. DNA of the CDR3: TGTGCCAGCAGTCCGGACAGGATAGCTCAAGAGACCCAGTACTTC.

This chain joins TRBV7-6 and TRBJ1-1; D not certain. The CDR3 spans 13 residues. Trimming took off 5 bases at V and 1 base at J, with 8 bases between the two ends. The germline gives CDR1 SGHVS, CDR2 FNYEAQ. In DNA, the CDR3 is TGTGCCAGCAGCCGTGACACGAACACTGAAGCTTTCTTT. This codes for CASSRDTNTEAFF. The full variable domain, rest sourced from reference TRBV7-6 and TRBJ1-1, is GAGVSQSPRYKVTKRGQDVALRCDPISGHVSLYWYRQALGQGPEFLTYFNYEAQQDKSGLPNDRFSAERPEGSISTLTIQRTEQRDSAMYRCASSRDTNTEAFFGQGTRLTVV.

The sample holds one count of this clone. The chain recombines TRBV2 with TRBJ2-4, with TRBD2 as a possible D gene (6 bases). Per germline, CDR1 SNHLY and CDR2 FYNNEI. The CDR3 is made up of 14 amino acids. Trimming took 4 bases from V and 0 from J, leaving 7 bases between them. CDR3 amino acids: CASSVGGAKNIQYF. DNA of the CDR3: TGTGCCAGCAGTGTCGGGGGAGCCAAAAACATTCAGTACTTC.

The chain has TRBV29-1 and TRBJ2-1; TRBD2 aligns across 13 bases. Germline V gives CDR1 SQVTM, CDR2 ANQGSEA. The J segment lost 7 bases and the V segment lost 3 bases, leaving 6 bases of the junction unmatched. This CDR3 is built from 15 residues. CDR3 sequence: CSVDRGTSGINEQFF. The CDR3 DNA reads TGCAGCGTTGATCGCGGGACTAGCGGGATTAATGAGCAGTTCTTC.

The chain employs TRBV2 and TRBJ2-3; D might be TRBD1 (6 bases). This CDR3 is built from 15 residues. Germline-derived CDR1 and CDR2 are SNHLY and FYNNEI. Trimming left V 0 bases short and J 4 bases short, with 11 bases between. CDR3 coding DNA: TGTGCCAGCAGTGAAGCGAGGGCAGGGGCAGATACGCAGTATTTT. This encodes CASSEARAGADTQYF.

The rearrangement links TRBV11-2 to TRBJ2-3; tentatively, D is TRBD2 (6 bases). The V end was cut by 4 bases, the J end by 10 bases, with 15 bases between. This CDR3 region has 13 residues. In germline, CDR1 is SGHAT, CDR2 FQNNGV. The CDR3 reads CASSSHFSGAQYF. The CDR3 DNA is TGTGCCAGCAGCTCACATTTTTCGGGGGCGCAGTATTTT.

The genes are TRBV4-1 and TRBJ2-5; D ambiguous. Germline V gives CDR1 MGHRA, CDR2 YSYEKL. This CDR3 spans 14 amino acids. V lost 0 bases, J lost 2 bases, and 7 bases lay in between. For the CDR3, the DNA is TGCGCCAGCAGCCAAGATTTGTTTCAAGAGACCCAGTACTTC. It translates to CASSQDLFQETQYF.

The chain has TRBV2 and TRBJ2-5; a weak D match, TRBD1 (6 bases). Deletions cut 7 bases from V and 5 bases from J, with 17 bases between. Germline V gives CDR1 SNHLY, CDR2 FYNNEI. The CDR3 totals 14 residues. This chain's CDR3 is CASNLGTLGETQYF. The DNA of the CDR3 is TGTGCCAGCAATCTCGGGACACTGGGGGAGACCCAGTACTTC.